This TCR beta chain was captured in a study of T-cell reconstitution after alpha-beta-depleted transplantation in children. This clonotype showed up many times. Antigen unknown. Preparing the TCRbeta library involved the use of unique molecular identifiers. TCRdb re-derived calls from the PCR reads in MiXCR, one entry per CDR3 protein. The sample lists hundreds of thousands of distinct CDR3 sequences; over 9.5% were seen once. Findings of the study overall: At the one-year point after transplant, T-cell counts and TCRbeta diversity were found to come mostly from T cells that had been newly produced. It was reported that alpha-beta T cells came from several hundred expanded graft clones (about two months after transplant). From surviving recipient T cells and thymic progenitors came the high day-60 TCRbeta diversity observed in some patients.

The CDR3 consists of 14 residues. V lost 1 base and J lost 6; bases outside the gene matches: 8. Per the germline V gene, CDR1 is DFQATT and CDR2 is SNEGSKA (reference sequence). The chain couples TRBV20-1 to TRBJ2-7, with 8 bases aligning to TRBD1. The material sequenced was PBMCs, taken before TCRalphabeta/CD19-depleted stem cell transplant. The origin of this receptor is a child under 10 years old with inherited bone marrow failure, due to receive a stem cell transplant. CDR3 loop: CSARVEPGGGEQYF. Written as DNA, the CDR3 is TGCAGTGCTAGAGTAGAGCCAGGGGGCGGCGAGCAGTACTTC.